A single T cell receptor beta chain is shown here with its context. Libraries were prepared by immunoSEQ multiplex PCR; TCRdb keeps only in-frame clonotypes and omits some of them. The sample lists some 240,000 clones; roughly 85% were seen once. This sample stems from a study of blood T cell repertoires in COVID-19. About the research overall: T cells, B-cell-depleted T cells, or PBMCs provided the cDNA or gDNA that served as material.

Trimming removed 5 bases from V and 7 bases from J; junction bases left unmatched: 11. The CDR3 has 17 residues. In germline, CDR1 is LNHDA, CDR2 SQIVND (reference sequence). This receptor was identified in a woman between 70 and 85 years old with COVID-19, enrolled during active disease. Sequenced input: peripheral blood. V usage is TRBV19 and J usage is TRBJ2-4; TRBD2 aligns across 13 bases. The CDR3 nucleotides are TGTGCCAGTAGTCCAGGACTAGCGGGAGCCCCTTGGAACATTCAGTACTTC. Translation gives CASSPGLAGAPWNIQYF.